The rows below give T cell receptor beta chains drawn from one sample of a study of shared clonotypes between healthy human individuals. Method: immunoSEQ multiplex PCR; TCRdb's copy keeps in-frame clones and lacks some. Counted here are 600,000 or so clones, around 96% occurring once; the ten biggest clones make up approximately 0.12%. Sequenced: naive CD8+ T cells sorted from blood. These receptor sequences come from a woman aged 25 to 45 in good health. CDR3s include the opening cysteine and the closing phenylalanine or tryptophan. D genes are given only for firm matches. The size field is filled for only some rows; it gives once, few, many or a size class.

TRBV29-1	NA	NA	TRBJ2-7	TGCAGCGTTGTAAGTCCAGATGGAAAGTTCGAGCAGTACTTC	CSVVSPDGKFEQYF
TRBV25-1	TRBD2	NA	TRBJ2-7	TGTGCCAGCAGTGGGACTAGCGGGAGGCGGGCATACGAGCAGTACTTC	CASSGTSGRRAYEQYF
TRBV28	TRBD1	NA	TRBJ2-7	TGTGCCAGCAGTTTACCCGACAGGGTCCCCTACGAGCAGTACTTC	CASSLPDRVPYEQYF
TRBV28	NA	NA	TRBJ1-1	TGTGCCAGCAGCCCCGGGATGAACACTGAAGCTTTCTTT	CASSPGMNTEAFF
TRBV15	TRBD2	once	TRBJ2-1	TGTGCCACCAGCGGAACGGGAGGGCGCAATGAGCAGTTCTTC	CATSGTGGRNEQFF
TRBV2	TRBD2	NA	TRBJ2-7	TGTGCCAGCACAGGACTAGCGGGCGCTTCAAGCTCCTACGAGCAGTACTTC	CASTGLAGASSSYEQYF
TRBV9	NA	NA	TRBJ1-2	TGTGCCAGCAGCGGGGGTCTCTATGGCTACACCTTC	CASSGGLYGYTF
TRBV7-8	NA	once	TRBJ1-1	TGTGCCAGCAGCTTAGCTTCAACGACTGAGGGTTTCTTT	CASSLASTTEGFF
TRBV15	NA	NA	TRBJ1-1	TGTGCCACCAGCAGGGTGGAGGGGTTCAGGAACACTGAAGCTTTCTTT	CATSRVEGFRNTEAFF
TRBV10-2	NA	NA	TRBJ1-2	TGCGCCAGCAGTGAGTCGACGCAGGGGAAGAGCGATAACTATGGCTACACCTTC	CASSESTQGKSDNYGYTF
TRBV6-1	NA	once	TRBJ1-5	TGTGCCAGCAGTGAATTCATGGTGAGCAATCAGCCCCAGCATTTT	CASSEFMVSNQPQHF
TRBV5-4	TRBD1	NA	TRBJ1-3	TGTGCCAGCAGCTCCGGGGGACAGGGGCACGGAAACACCATATATTTT	CASSSGGQGHGNTIYF
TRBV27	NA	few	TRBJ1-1	TGTGCCAGCCAGATGAACACTGAAGCTTTCTTT	CASQMNTEAFF
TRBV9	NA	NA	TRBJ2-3	TGTGCCAGCAGCCCTGGGACGACTAGCACAGATACGCAGTATTTT	CASSPGTTSTDTQYF
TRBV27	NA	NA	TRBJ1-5	TGTGCCAGCAGTTTATTGGGGCCCAATCAGCCCCAGCATTTT	CASSLLGPNQPQHF
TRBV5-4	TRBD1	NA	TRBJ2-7	TGTGCCAGCAGCCTAGACAGGGACTACGAGCAGTACTTC	CASSLDRDYEQYF
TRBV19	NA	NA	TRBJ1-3	TGTGCCAGTAGTATAGATCCCGCAGGGGTTACTGGAAACACCATATATTTT	CASSIDPAGVTGNTIYF
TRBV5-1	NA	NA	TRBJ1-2	TGCGCCAGCAGCTTGGGCACTAACTATGGCTACACCTTC	CASSLGTNYGYTF
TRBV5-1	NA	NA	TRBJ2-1	TGCGCCAGCAGCTTGAGTGAATCCTACAATGAGCAGTTCTTC	CASSLSESYNEQFF
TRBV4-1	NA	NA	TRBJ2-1	TGCGCCAGCAGCTTCGGGAGTCTGGGCAATGAGCAGTTCTTC	CASSFGSLGNEQFF
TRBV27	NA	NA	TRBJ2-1	TGTGCCAGCAGTTTGGACAGCTACAATGAGCAGTTCTTC	CASSLDSYNEQFF
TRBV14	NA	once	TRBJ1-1	TGTGCCAGCAGCCCTCTCGGGCTGAACACTGAAGCTTTCTTT	CASSPLGLNTEAFF
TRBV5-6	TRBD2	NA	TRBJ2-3	TGTGCCAGCAGCTTCGCGGGGGTCACAGATACGCAGTATTTT	CASSFAGVTDTQYF
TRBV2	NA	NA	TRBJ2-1	TGTGCCAGCAGTGAAGTTGTACGCGAGCAGTTCTTC	CASSEVVREQFF
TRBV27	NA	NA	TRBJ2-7	TGTGCCAGCAGTTTACAGGGTAGTCCCTACGAGCAGTACTTC	CASSLQGSPYEQYF
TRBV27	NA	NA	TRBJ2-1	TGTGCCAGCAAACCGGGACACCGGGATGAGCAGTTCTTC	CASKPGHRDEQFF
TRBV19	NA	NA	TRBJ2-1	TGTGCCAGTAGTATATTCTACAATGAGCAGTTCTTC	CASSIFYNEQFF
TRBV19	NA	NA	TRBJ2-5	TGTGCCAGTAGTATTCGTCTGACACCCCAAGAGACCCAGTACTTC	CASSIRLTPQETQYF
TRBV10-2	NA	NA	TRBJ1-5	TGCGCCAGCAGTGCGTCCAGGTCCAATCAGCCCCAGCATTTT	CASSASRSNQPQHF
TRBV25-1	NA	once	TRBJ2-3	TGTGCCAGCAGTGAGGGAGTAGTCACAGATACGCAGTATTTT	CASSEGVVTDTQYF
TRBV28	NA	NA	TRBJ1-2	TGTGCCAGCAGCCCAAACTGGGACTCTTCCCCGTATGGCTACACCTTC	CASSPNWDSSPYGYTF
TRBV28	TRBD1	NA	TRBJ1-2	TGTGCCAGCAGCTTCGACAGGGGCAGTGGCTACACCTTC	CASSFDRGSGYTF
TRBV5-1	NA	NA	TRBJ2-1	TGCGCCAGCAGCTTGGGTACTAGTCTACCGAACAATGAGCAGTTCTTC	CASSLGTSLPNNEQFF
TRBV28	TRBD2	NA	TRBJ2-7	TGTGCCAGCAGTTTTTATCATCCTAGCGGGAGACTCGGGGGCGAGCAGTACTTC	CASSFYHPSGRLGGEQYF
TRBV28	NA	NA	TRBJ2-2	TGTGCCAGCCGTTGGAGGGTAACCGGGGAGCTGTTTTTT	CASRWRVTGELFF
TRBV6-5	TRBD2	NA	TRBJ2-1	TGTGCCAGCAGAACCGGACTAGCGGGAATCGATGAGCAGTTCTTC	CASRTGLAGIDEQFF
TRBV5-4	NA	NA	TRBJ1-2	TGTGCCAGCAGCCCAAACGCCGCACAGGGTAGAAGTTCAGGTGGCTACACCTTC	CASSPNAAQGRSSGGYTF
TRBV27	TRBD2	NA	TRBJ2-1	TGTGCCAGCACCCGCCTAGCGGGAGGGCGAGATGAGCAGTTCTTC	CASTRLAGGRDEQFF
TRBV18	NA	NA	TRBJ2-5	TGTGCCAGCTCATGGGACAAGAAGCAAGAGACCCAGTACTTC	CASSWDKKQETQYF
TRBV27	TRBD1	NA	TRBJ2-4	TGTGCCAGCAGTTCCGGGACAGGGGCTGACATTCAGTACTTC	CASSSGTGADIQYF
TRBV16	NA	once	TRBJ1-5	TGTGCCAGCAGCCACCGGGGGAGCAATCAGCCCCAGCATTTT	CASSHRGSNQPQHF
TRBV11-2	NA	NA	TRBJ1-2	TGTGCCAGCAGCTTACCAGTCCTCCGGGGCTACACCTTC	CASSLPVLRGYTF
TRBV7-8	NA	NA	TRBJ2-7	TGTGCCAGCAGCCTAGGAAGTTGGGTAAAGGAAACCTACGAGCAGTACTTC	CASSLGSWVKETYEQYF
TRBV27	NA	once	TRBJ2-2	TGTGCCAGCAGTTTATCTTCCCTAGGCACCGGGGAGCTGTTTTTT	CASSLSSLGTGELFF
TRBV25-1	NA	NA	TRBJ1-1	TGTGCCAGCAGTGCGGAAGTAAACACTGAAGCTTTCTTT	CASSAEVNTEAFF
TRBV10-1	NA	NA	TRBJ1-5	TGCGCCAGCAGTGAGTCGGAAGGCGGGTGGGGCAATCAGCCCCAGCATTTT	CASSESEGGWGNQPQHF
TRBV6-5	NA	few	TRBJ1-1	TGTGCCAGCAGTCCTCCAGACAGCCTCACTGAAGCTTTCTTT	CASSPPDSLTEAFF
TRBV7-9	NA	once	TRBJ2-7	TGTGCCAGCAGCCAGACCTCCCACGGACAGCTAACCTACGAGCAGTACTTC	CASSQTSHGQLTYEQYF
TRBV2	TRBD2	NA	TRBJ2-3	TGTGCCAGCAGTGTCTCGACTAGCGGGACGACAGATACGCAGTATTTT	CASSVSTSGTTDTQYF
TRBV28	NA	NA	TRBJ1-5	TGTGCCAGCAGTTTAGGACCAACTCAGCCCCAGCATTTT	CASSLGPTQPQHF
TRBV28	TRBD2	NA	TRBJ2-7	TGTGCCAGCAGGCCCGGGGGGACCATAGACTACGAGCAGTACTTC	CASRPGGTIDYEQYF
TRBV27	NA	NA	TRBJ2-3	TGTGCCAGCAGTGGCAACCCAGATACGCAGTATTTT	CASSGNPDTQYF
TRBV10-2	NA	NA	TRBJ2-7	TGCGCCAGCAGTGGCACGGGCAAAATCTACGAGCAGTACTTC	CASSGTGKIYEQYF
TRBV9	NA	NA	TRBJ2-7	TGTGCCAGCAGCGTAGGAGGTGGGAGTCCCTACGAGCAGTACTTC	CASSVGGGSPYEQYF
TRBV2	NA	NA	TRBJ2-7	TGTGCCAGCAGTGAAGGATTAACCTACGAGCAGTACTTC	CASSEGLTYEQYF
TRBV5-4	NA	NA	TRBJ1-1	TGTGCCAGCAGTTCAAGGTCGAACACTGAAGCTTTCTTT	CASSSRSNTEAFF
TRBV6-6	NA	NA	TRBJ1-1	TGTGCCAGCAACGATGGAGGGGGATTTACTGAAGCTTTCTTT	CASNDGGGFTEAFF